These 27 T cell receptor beta chains were all obtained from the same sample, sequenced in a study of blood T cell repertoires in COVID-19. TCRdb's table, derived via immunoSEQ multiplex PCR, lists solely in-frame clones and lacks some. Among about 280,000 clones, less than 85% were seen once, and the ten largest hold about 2.5%. The sample consisted of PBMCs or T cells enriched from blood (not recorded which). These receptors were taken from a woman aged 45-60 years who had recovered from COVID-19.

This clone turned up a few times. The rearrangement links TRBV7-9 to TRBJ1-1; 7 nucleotides match TRBD1. From germline, CDR1 is SEHNR and CDR2 FQNEAQ (reference sequence). The CDR3 runs 15 residues. V lost 3 bases, J lost 4 bases, and 8 bases stayed unmatched. In DNA form, the CDR3 reads TGTGCCAGCAGCTTTACAGGGGTAGTCAGCACTGAAGCTTTCTTT. Its protein product is CASSFTGVVSTEAFF.

This clone was observed a handful of times. The genes are TRBV5-1 and TRBJ2-2; 11 nucleotides align to TRBD2. After removal of 0 bases from V and 4 bases from J, the junction contained 8 bases not matched to a gene. The CDR3 extends over 18 amino acids. CDR1 SGHRS and CDR2 YFSETQ come from the germline V gene. The CDR3 coding sequence is TGCGCCAGCAGCTTGGTTAGCGGGGGGGCCGAGCTCACCGGGGAGCTGTTTTTT. Protein: CASSLVSGGAELTGELFF.

The CDR3 DNA is TGTGCCAGCAGCCCCGGTGCAACTAATGAAAAACTGTTTTTT. Its translation: CASSPGATNEKLFF. J is TRBJ1-4 and V is TRBV3-1 (or the pseudogene TRBV3-2); D uncertain. Germline V gene sequence: CDR1 LGHDT, CDR2 YNNKEL (reference sequence). V was pared by 4 bases and J by 0 bases, with 6 bases between. This CDR3 is 14 amino acids long.

This sequence joins TRBV29-1 and TRBJ2-5; D possibly corresponds to TRBD1 (6 bases). CDR1 SQVTM and CDR2 ANQGSEA come from the germline V gene. There are 15 residues in the CDR3. Deletions cut 5 bases from V and 1 base from J, with 17 bases between. DNA for the CDR3: TGCAGCGTTCTCGGGGACATTCGATCCCAAGAGACCCAGTACTTC. Its translation is CSVLGDIRSQETQYF.

V is TRBV2 and J is TRBJ1-3; 8 bases are a match to TRBD1. This CDR3 spans 14 amino acids. Germline V gives CDR1 SNHLY, CDR2 FYNNEI. V lost 4 bases and J lost 2; bases outside the gene matches: 1. CDR3 sequence reads: CASSGDRTGNTIYF. DNA of the CDR3: TGTGCCAGCAGTGGGGACAGGACTGGAAACACCATATATTTT.

The V call is TRBV27, the J call TRBJ2-5, with D possibly TRBD2 on 6 matching bases. The CDR3 is made up of 14 amino acids. Trimming removed 5 bases at V and 3 bases at J, with 13 bases between. Germline-derived CDR1 and CDR2 are MNHEY and SMNVEV (reference sequence). Written as DNA, the CDR3 is TGTGCCAGCAGTCCAGGAGGGTTCGAAGAGACCCAGTACTTC. This encodes CASSPGGFEETQYF.

Comments on this clone: This specimen includes other DNA sequences encoding the same CDR3. V gene TRBV2 combines with J gene TRBJ1-5, with D perhaps matching TRBD1 (5 bases). The CDR3 consists of 12 residues. CDR1 and CDR2 from the germline V gene are SNHLY and FYNNEI. V shed 8 bases and J shed 4 bases, with 9 bases lying between them. CDR3 sequence (DNA): TGTGCCAGCCGAGACAGTAATCAGCCCCAGCATTTT. As protein: CASRDSNQPQHF.

The table lists this clone with a count of one. The chain is built from TRBV27 and TRBJ1-2; a weak D match, TRBD1 (6 bases). Germline CDR1 and CDR2: MNHEY and SMNVEV (reference sequence). The length of the CDR3 is 11 residues. With 7 bases removed from V and 13 bases from J, the gap between germline ends came to 16 bases. The CDR3 is CASTETTGSTF. The CDR3 DNA reads as TGTGCCAGCACCGAAACAACAGGGAGCACCTTC.

A few counts support this clone. The chain links TRBV5-6 to TRBJ1-1; D is unclear. This CDR3 region has 13 residues. Trimming took 0 bases from V and 6 from J, leaving 9 bases between them. The germline CDR1 and CDR2 sequences are SGHDT and YYEEEE. In DNA, the CDR3 is TGTGCCAGCAGCTTGGGCGCCGGGGCTGAAGCTTTCTTT. Translating it yields CASSLGAGAEAFF.

This chain joins TRBV13 and TRBJ2-7; 9 positions match TRBD1. The V gene end was trimmed by 5 bases and the J gene end by 4 bases; junction bases not matched to a gene: 6. CDR3 size: 14 residues. Germline CDR1 reads PRHDT; CDR2 reads FYEKMQ (reference sequence). CDR3 nucleotides: TGTGCCAGCAGCCCAGGGACAGGGAGATACGAGCAGTACTTC. It codes for CASSPGTGRYEQYF.

The chain has TRBV30 and TRBJ2-7, with 7 bases that match TRBD1. The junction had 9 bases not matched to a gene; V was cut back by 3 bases and J by 1 base. The CDR3 extends over 15 amino acids. Germline V gene lookup returns CDR1 GTSNPN and CDR2 SVGIG (reference sequence). CDR3 DNA sequence: TGTGCCTGGAGCAGACAGGGCTCCGTTTCCTACGAGCAGTACTTC. Residues: CAWSRQGSVSYEQYF.

This chain joins TRBV19 and TRBJ1-5; perhaps TRBD1 as D (6 bases). CDR1 is LNHDA and CDR2 is SQIVND in the germline V gene (reference sequence). Trimming took off 7 bases at V and 7 bases at J, with 14 bases between the two ends. The CDR3 sequence is 13 residues long. DNA of the CDR3: TGTGCCAGTATGGGGCCAGGGGACCAGCCCCAGCATTTT. This translates into CASMGPGDQPQHF.

The chain recombines TRBV7-2 with TRBJ2-1; 11 positions agree with TRBD2. The CDR3 has 16 residues. Germline V lookup: CDR1 SGHTA, CDR2 FQGNSA. V gave up 5 bases and J gave up 4 bases; unmatched junction bases: 7. This chain's CDR3 is CASSPQGTSGYNEQFF. The CDR3 nucleotides are TGTGCCAGCAGCCCCCAGGGGACTAGCGGTTACAATGAGCAGTTCTTC.

In its sample, this clone was seen a few times. J is TRBJ2-4 and V is TRBV7-9; 7 nucleotides agree with TRBD2. V shed 4 bases, J shed 2 bases, and the junction held 8 bases outside the gene matches. Germline values: CDR1 SEHNR, CDR2 FQNEAQ (reference sequence). The CDR3 is 16 amino acids. The CDR3 is CASSSPERGSKNIQYF. The CDR3 nucleotides are TGTGCCAGCAGCTCGCCCGAGCGGGGTTCCAAAAACATTCAGTACTTC.

This clone was found a few times. The genes are TRBV28 and TRBJ2-5; 14 positions match TRBD2. The CDR3 runs 18 residues. Trimming took 5 bases from V and 3 from J; bases not matched to a gene: 11. Germline V gene data show CDR1 as MDHEN and CDR2 as SYDVKM. The CDR3 DNA reads as TGTGCCAGCAGTGACCCGACTAGCGGGGGGGCCGTTGAAGAGACCCAGTACTTC. Translation: CASSDPTSGGAVEETQYF.

The chain combines TRBV19 with TRBJ2-5; the match to TRBD1 covers 7 bases. The trim removed 4 bases at V and 2 bases at J, leaving 4 bases unmatched. The CDR3 runs to 14 residues. Germline V gene sequence: CDR1 LNHDA, CDR2 SQIVND (reference sequence). This CDR3 reads CASSTWDRQETQYF. The CDR3 DNA reads as TGTGCCAGTAGTACATGGGACAGACAAGAGACCCAGTACTTC. The full variable domain, in which reference TRBV19 and TRBJ2-5 provide the parts outside the CDR3, is DGGITQSPKYLFRKEGQNVTLSCEQNLNHDAMYWYRQDPGQGLRLIYYSQIVNDFQKGDIAEGYSVSREKKESFPLTVTSAQKNPTAFYLCASSTWDRQETQYFGPGTRLLVL.

This clone turned up a few times. The rearrangement links TRBV4-2 to TRBJ2-7, with TRBD1 identical over 9 bases. Losses at the gene ends were 1 base for V and 2 bases for J; bases not matched to a gene: 3. Germline-derived CDR1 and CDR2 are LGHNA and YNFKEQ. CDR3 length: 15 amino acids. The CDR3 reads CASSQAGTGPYEQYF. The CDR3 DNA reads as TGTGCCAGCAGCCAAGCCGGGACAGGGCCCTACGAGCAGTACTTC.

This chain connects TRBV9 to TRBJ1-1; D not certain. The germline V gene encodes CDR1 SGDLS and CDR2 YYNGEE. Trimming took 4 bases from V and 0 from J, leaving 10 bases between them. The CDR3 loop spans 14 amino acids. As DNA, the CDR3 is TGTGCCAGCAGCACCACACCCATGAACACTGAAGCTTTCTTT. Its translation is CASSTTPMNTEAFF.

This clone appeared a single time. The chain has TRBV4-1 and TRBJ2-7, with 8 bases identical to TRBD1. Germline CDR1 MGHRA, CDR2 YSYEKL. The CDR3 runs 15 residues. V was clipped by 1 base and J by 5 bases; unmatched bases: 7. Written as DNA, the CDR3 is TGCGCCAGCAGCCAAGGGGCAGGGGGCATTAACGAGCAGTACTTC. This encodes CASSQGAGGINEQYF.

The V call is TRBV7-6, the J call TRBJ1-1; D gene uncertain. CDR1 SGHVS and CDR2 FNYEAQ come from the germline V gene. The CDR3 length is 14 residues. With 8 bases removed from V and 4 bases from J, the gap between germline ends came to 17 bases. CDR3 sequence: CASGSSGTSTEAFF. CDR3 DNA sequence: TGTGCCAGCGGTAGTAGCGGTACGTCCACTGAAGCTTTCTTT.

This clone was detected a few times. The chain employs TRBV29-1 and TRBJ1-2, with 9 nucleotides matching TRBD1. The length of the CDR3 is 13 residues. In germline, CDR1 is SQVTM, CDR2 ANQGSEA. V trimming: 2 bases; J trimming: 4 bases; junction bases outside the gene matches: 2. The CDR3 region has the DNA TGCAGCGTTGAACCGGACAGGGGCTATGGCTACACCTTC. Translation gives CSVEPDRGYGYTF.

This clone was counted only a few times. V and J are TRBV4-2 and TRBJ1-5, with D possibly matching TRBD1 (6 bases). This CDR3 has 16 residues. The V gene lost 0 bases and the J gene lost 5 bases, with 14 bases spanning the gap. From germline, CDR1 is LGHNA and CDR2 YNFKEQ. CDR3: CASSQDNNRVDQPQHF. CDR3 sequence (DNA): TGTGCCAGCAGCCAAGATAATAACAGGGTCGATCAGCCCCAGCATTTT.

The genes are TRBV6-2 or TRBV6-3 and TRBJ2-2, with a weak D call TRBD2 (5 bases). The ends were cut back, 0 bases at V and 7 bases at J, with 12 bases in the middle. The V gene's germline CDR1 is MNHEY and CDR2 SVGEGT. The CDR3 is 15 residues long. The CDR3 region is CASSYSGPAGGELFF. CDR3 DNA: TGTGCCAGCAGTTACTCAGGACCCGCGGGCGGGGAGCTGTTTTTT.

This rearrangement joins TRBV7-2 to TRBJ1-1, with D uncertain. CDR3 size: 17 residues. Germline V lookup: CDR1 SGHTA, CDR2 FQGNSA. Trimming removed 0 bases at V and 3 bases at J, with 17 bases between. This CDR3 reads CASSLAPVGSAYTEAFF. The CDR3 nucleotides are TGTGCCAGCAGCTTAGCACCCGTGGGGAGTGCTTACACTGAAGCTTTCTTT.

The V gene is TRBV28, the J gene TRBJ1-2, with 7 nucleotides matching TRBD1. V was pared by 3 bases and J by 4 bases, with 11 bases of the junction left unmatched. The germline gives CDR1 MDHEN, CDR2 SYDVKM. The CDR3 length is 16 residues. CDR3 region: CASSFLDRVDLYGYTF. The DNA of the CDR3 is TGTGCCAGCAGTTTCTTAGACAGGGTAGATCTCTATGGCTACACCTTC.

The chain has TRBV6-2 or TRBV6-3 and TRBJ2-3, with TRBD2 identical over 10 bases. J was trimmed by 5 bases and V by 5 bases; bases with no gene match: 13. The germline gives CDR1 MNHEY, CDR2 SVGEGT. This CDR3 has 17 residues. The CDR3 sequence: CASSPERAGGRGDTQYF. As DNA, the CDR3 is TGTGCCAGCAGTCCCGAGAGAGCGGGGGGGCGGGGAGATACGCAGTATTTT.

V gene TRBV27 combines with J gene TRBJ2-1; 13 bases map to TRBD2. Germline CDR1 MNHEY, CDR2 SMNVEV (reference sequence). V dropped 8 bases and J dropped 10; count of bases not matched to a gene: 20. The CDR3 sequence is 18 residues long. As DNA, the CDR3 is TGTGCCAGCCGGGGGACAGCGGGGACTAGCGGGATGCGAAACGAGCAGTTCTTC. Residues: CASRGTAGTSGMRNEQFF.